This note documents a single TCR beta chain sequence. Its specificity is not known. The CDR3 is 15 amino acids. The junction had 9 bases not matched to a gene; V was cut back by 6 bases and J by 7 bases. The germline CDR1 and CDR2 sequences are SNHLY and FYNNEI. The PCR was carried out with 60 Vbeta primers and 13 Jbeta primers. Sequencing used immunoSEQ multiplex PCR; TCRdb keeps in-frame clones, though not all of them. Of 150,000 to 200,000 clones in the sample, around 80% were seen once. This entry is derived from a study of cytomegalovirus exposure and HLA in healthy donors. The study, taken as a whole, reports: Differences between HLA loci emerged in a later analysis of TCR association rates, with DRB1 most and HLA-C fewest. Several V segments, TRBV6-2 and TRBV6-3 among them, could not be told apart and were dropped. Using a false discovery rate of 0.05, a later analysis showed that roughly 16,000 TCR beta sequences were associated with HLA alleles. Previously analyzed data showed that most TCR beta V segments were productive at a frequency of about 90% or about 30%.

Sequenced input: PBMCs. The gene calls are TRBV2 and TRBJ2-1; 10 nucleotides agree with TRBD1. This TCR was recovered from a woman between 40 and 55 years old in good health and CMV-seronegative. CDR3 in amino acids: CASRGTGVGENEQFF. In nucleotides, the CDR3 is TGTGCCAGCAGGGGGACAGGGGTGGGTGAGAATGAGCAGTTCTTC.